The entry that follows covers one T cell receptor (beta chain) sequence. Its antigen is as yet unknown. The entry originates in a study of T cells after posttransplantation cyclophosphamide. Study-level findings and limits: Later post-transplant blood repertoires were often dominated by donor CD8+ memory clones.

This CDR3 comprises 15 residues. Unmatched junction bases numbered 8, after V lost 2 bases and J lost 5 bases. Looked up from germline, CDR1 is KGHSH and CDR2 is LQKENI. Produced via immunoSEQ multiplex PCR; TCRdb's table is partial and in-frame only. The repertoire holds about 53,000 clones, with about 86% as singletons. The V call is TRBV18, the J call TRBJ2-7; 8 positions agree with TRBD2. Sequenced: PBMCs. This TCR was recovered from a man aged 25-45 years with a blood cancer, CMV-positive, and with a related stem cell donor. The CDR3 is CASSPELAGFNEQYF. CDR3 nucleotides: TGTGCCAGCTCACCAGAGCTAGCGGGCTTTAACGAGCAGTACTTC.